A selection of T cell receptor beta chains follows, all from one sample in a study of T-cell reconstitution after alpha-beta-depleted transplantation in children. TCRdb reprocessed the PCR reads with MiXCR, giving one entry per CDR3 protein. The table shows approximately 510,000 distinct CDR3 sequences, with around 18% occurring only once. The specimen was PBMCs from the stem cell graft donor, collected from the stem cell graft. The receptors were gathered from a human donor who donated a stem cell graft to a child with acute lymphoblastic leukemia. Each CDR3 is given with its conserved first and last residue. D genes are given only for firm matches. Rows give clone size only sometimes, using once, few, many, or a class for an expanded clone.

size	V	J	D	CDR3	DNA
many	TRBV7-9	TRBJ2-1	TRBD1	CASSPSLRDRVHEQFF	TGTGCCAGCAGCCCCTCCCTCCGGGACAGGGTACATGAGCAGTTCTTC
few	TRBV4-1	TRBJ1-1	NA	CASSQGAARRNTEAFF	TGCGCCAGCAGCCAGGGGGCAGCGAGACGGAACACTGAAGCTTTCTTT
NA	TRBV6-1	TRBJ2-1	NA	CASRGWEDNEQFF	TGTGCCAGCCGTGGGTGGGAAGACAATGAGCAGTTCTTC
NA	TRBV12-3/TRBV12-4	TRBJ1-2	NA	CASSLVRASGYTF	TGTGCCAGCAGTTTAGTCCGTGCCAGTGGCTACACCTTC
NA	TRBV5-1	TRBJ2-5	NA	CASSLGLPDFKETQYF	TGCGCCAGCAGCTTGGGACTACCCGACTTTAAGGAGACCCAGTACTTC
many	TRBV5-1	TRBJ1-1	NA	CASSFGVRAFF	TGCGCCAGCAGCTTCGGGGTGAGAGCTTTCTTT
NA	TRBV25-1	TRBJ2-1	NA	CASSGHKQVGSYNEQFF	TGTGCCAGCAGTGGACATAAACAGGTTGGCTCCTACAATGAGCAGTTCTTC
NA	TRBV5-6	TRBJ2-7	TRBD2	CASSLGLAETPSYEQYF	TGTGCCAGCAGCTTGGGACTAGCGGAGACCCCCTCCTACGAGCAGTACTTC
many	TRBV5-5	TRBJ2-3	TRBD1	CASSRDRGGPDTQYF	TGTGCCAGCAGCAGAGACAGGGGGGGCCCAGATACGCAGTATTTT
many	TRBV5-1	TRBJ1-5	TRBD1	CASSLGQGGGQPQHF	TGCGCCAGCAGCTTGGGACAGGGTGGTGGTCAGCCCCAGCATTTT
NA	TRBV6-1	TRBJ2-1	TRBD2	CASRGVSYNEQFF	TGTGCCAGCCGGGGGGTCTCCTACAATGAGCAGTTCTTC
NA	TRBV6-5	TRBJ2-7	TRBD1	CASRYSSGTGGVYEQYF	TGTGCCAGCAGGTACTCTTCAGGGACAGGGGGCGTCTACGAGCAGTACTTC
few	TRBV5-6	TRBJ1-5	NA	CASSLRDPNQPQHF	TGTGCCAGCAGCTTGAGGGATCCCAATCAGCCCCAGCATTTT
few	TRBV20-1	TRBJ2-1	NA	CSAPFYNEQFF	TGCAGTGCGCCCTTCTACAATGAGCAGTTCTTC
NA	TRBV9	TRBJ1-4	TRBD1	CASCARGGLGEKLFF	TGTGCCAGCTGCGCCCGAGGGGGCTTGGGTGAAAAACTGTTTTTT
few	TRBV20-1	TRBJ1-1	NA	CSARPGGGDTEAFF	TGCAGTGCTAGACCCGGGGGCGGGGACACTGAAGCTTTCTTT
few	TRBV5-1	TRBJ1-1	NA	CASSFSTANTEAFF	TGCGCCAGCAGCTTCTCGACCGCGAACACTGAAGCTTTCTTT
NA	TRBV5-1	TRBJ2-2	NA	CASSWRGDTGELFF	TGCGCCAGCAGCTGGAGGGGTGACACCGGGGAGCTGTTTTTT
NA	TRBV6-5	TRBJ1-1	TRBD1	CASRTGGEGTEAFF	TGTGCCAGCAGGACAGGGGGGGAGGGCACTGAAGCTTTCTTT